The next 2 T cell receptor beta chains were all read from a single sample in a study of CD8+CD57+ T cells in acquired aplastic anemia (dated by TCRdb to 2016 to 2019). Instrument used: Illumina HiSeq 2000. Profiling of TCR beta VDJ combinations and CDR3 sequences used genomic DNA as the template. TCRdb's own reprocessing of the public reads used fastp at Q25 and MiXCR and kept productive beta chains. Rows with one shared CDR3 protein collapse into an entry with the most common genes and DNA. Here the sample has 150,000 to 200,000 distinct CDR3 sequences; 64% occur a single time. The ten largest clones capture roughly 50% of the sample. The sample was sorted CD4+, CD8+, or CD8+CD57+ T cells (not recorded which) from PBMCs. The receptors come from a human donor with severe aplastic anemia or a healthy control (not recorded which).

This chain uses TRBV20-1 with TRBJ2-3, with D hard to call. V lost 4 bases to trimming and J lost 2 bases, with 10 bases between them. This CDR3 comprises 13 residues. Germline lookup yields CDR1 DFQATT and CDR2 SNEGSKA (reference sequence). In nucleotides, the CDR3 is TGCAGTGCTACAGGAGAACTCACAGATACGCAGTATTTT. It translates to CSATGELTDTQYF.

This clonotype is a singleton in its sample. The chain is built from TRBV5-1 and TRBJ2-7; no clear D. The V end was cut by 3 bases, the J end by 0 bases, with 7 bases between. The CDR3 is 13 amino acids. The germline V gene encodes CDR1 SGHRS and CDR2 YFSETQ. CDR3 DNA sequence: TGCGCCAGCAGCTCCGACAACTCCTACGAGCAGTACTTC. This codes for CASSSDNSYEQYF.